This T cell receptor beta chain originates from a study of a mutant IDH1 vaccine in newly diagnosed glioma. At the level of the study: Vaccine administration was initiated 4-6 weeks following radiotherapy alone, or with temozolomide cycles. An approximately 62% male, approximately 38% female split and a mean age of 40.4 years characterized treated patients.

As to this clone: Its matching antigen is unknown.

Time point reported: week 35, safety follow-up. The investigators gave 300 ug of mutant IDH1 20-mer peptide in each vaccine dose, together with topical imiquimod. TCRdb's table, derived via immunoSEQ multiplex PCR, lists solely in-frame clones and lacks some. The sample has around 69,000 clones; around nine tenths are singletons. Germline loops: CDR1 MDHEN, CDR2 SYDVKM. The CDR3 loop spans 15 amino acids. The J segment lost 4 bases and the V segment lost 5 bases, leaving 7 bases of the junction unmatched. The receptor's source is a man aged 25-40 years with glioma. This rearrangement joins TRBV28 to TRBJ2-1; 8 bases match TRBD2. The sample in question was PBMCs, obtained from a glioma patient whose treatment included an IDH1 peptide vaccine. The CDR3 nucleotides are TGTGCCAGCAGTCCCGCACTAGCGGCGTACAATGAGCAGTTCTTC. It encodes CASSPALAAYNEQFF.